This T cell receptor beta chain originates from a study of T cell changes during pregnancy in multiple sclerosis. Libraries were prepared by immunoSEQ multiplex PCR; TCRdb keeps only in-frame clonotypes and omits some of them. There are 75,000 to 90,000 clones in the sample; 90% to 95% occur only once, and 3.5% lies in the top ten. The V gene end was trimmed by 5 bases and the J gene end by 0 bases; junction bases not matched to a gene: 5. The CDR3 sequence is 15 residues long. Germline V gene data show CDR1 as MDHEN and CDR2 as SYDVKM. The chain is built from TRBV28 and TRBJ2-3; 7 nucleotides align to TRBD1. The sample consisted of PBMCs, taken in the first trimester of pregnancy. The source is a female donor in good health, serving as a control in a pregnancy study. Some clones in this sample may be carry-over from other donors' samples. The CDR3 DNA reads as TGTGCCAGCAGTCCTGGGACAGTGAGCACAGATACGCAGTATTTT. Protein product: CASSPGTVSTDTQYF. Combining the CDR3 with reference TRBV28 and TRBJ2-3 gives the whole variable domain DVKVTQSSRYLVKRTGEKVFLECVQDMDHENMFWYRQDPGLGLRLIYFSYDVKMKEKGDIPEGYSVSREKKERFSLILESASTNQTSMYLCASSPGTVSTDTQYFGPGTRLTVL.